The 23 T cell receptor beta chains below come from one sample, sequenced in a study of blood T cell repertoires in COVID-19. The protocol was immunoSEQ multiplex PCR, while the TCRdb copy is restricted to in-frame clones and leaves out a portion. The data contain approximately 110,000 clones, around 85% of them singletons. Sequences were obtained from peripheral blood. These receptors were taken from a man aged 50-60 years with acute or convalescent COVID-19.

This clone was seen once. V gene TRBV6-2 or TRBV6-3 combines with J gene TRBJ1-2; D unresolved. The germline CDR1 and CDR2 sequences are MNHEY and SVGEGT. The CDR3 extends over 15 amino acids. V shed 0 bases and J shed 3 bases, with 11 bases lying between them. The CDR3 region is CASSYSAAPHYGYTF. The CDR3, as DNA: TGTGCCAGCAGTTACTCGGCGGCCCCCCACTATGGCTACACCTTC.

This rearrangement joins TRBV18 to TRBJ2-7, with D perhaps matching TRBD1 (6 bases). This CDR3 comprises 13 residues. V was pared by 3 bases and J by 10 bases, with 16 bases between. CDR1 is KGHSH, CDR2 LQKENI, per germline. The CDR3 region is CASSPRTEGEQYF. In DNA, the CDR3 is TGTGCCAGCTCACCGCGGACAGAGGGTGAACAGTACTTC.

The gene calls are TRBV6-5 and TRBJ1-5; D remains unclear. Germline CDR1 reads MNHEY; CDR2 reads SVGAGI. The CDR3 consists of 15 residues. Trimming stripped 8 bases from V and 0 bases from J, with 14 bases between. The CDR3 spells CASSGGGLSNQPQHF. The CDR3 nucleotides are TGTGCCAGCTCCGGCGGCGGACTTAGCAATCAGCCCCAGCATTTT.

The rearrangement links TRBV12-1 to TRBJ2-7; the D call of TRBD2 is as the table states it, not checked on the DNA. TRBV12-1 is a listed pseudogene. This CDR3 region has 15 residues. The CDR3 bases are TGTGCCAGCAGCTTTGTGCGGGGGGGTTCCTACGAGCAGTACTTC. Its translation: CASSFVRGGSYEQYF.

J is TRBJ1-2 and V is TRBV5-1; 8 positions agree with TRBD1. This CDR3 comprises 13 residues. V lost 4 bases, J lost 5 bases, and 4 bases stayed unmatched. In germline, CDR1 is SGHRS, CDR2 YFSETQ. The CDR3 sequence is CASSHGQGYGYTF. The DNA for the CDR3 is TGCGCCAGCAGCCACGGACAGGGTTATGGCTACACCTTC.

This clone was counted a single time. The CDR3 reads CASSLYGTGPNEKLFF. Written as DNA, the CDR3 is TGTGCCAGCAGTCTATATGGGACAGGGCCTAATGAAAAACTGTTTTTT. This chain connects TRBV27 to TRBJ1-4; 9 nucleotides line up with TRBD1. The V gene's germline CDR1 is MNHEY and CDR2 SMNVEV (reference sequence). V was pared by 5 bases and J by 3 bases, with 7 bases of the junction left unmatched. The CDR3 has 16 residues.

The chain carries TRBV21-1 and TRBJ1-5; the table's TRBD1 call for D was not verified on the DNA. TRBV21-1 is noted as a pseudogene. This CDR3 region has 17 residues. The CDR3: CASSQRPRQKPSQPQHF. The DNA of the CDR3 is TGTGCCAGCAGCCAGAGGCCCAGACAGAAACCCAGTCAGCCCCAGCATTTT.

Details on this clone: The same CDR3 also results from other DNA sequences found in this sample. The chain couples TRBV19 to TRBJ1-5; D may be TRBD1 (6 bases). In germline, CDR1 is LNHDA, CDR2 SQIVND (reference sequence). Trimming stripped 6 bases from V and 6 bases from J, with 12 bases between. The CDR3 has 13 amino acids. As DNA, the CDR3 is TGTGCCAGTAGCACAGGGTGGGTTCAGCCCCAGCATTTT. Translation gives CASSTGWVQPQHF.

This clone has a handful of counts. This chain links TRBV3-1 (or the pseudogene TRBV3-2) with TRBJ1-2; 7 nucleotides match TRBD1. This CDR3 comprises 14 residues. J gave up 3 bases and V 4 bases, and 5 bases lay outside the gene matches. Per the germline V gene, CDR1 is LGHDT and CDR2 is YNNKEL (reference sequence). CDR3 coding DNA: TGTGCCAGCAGCCTGACCGGACAGGACTATGGCTACACCTTC. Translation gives CASSLTGQDYGYTF.

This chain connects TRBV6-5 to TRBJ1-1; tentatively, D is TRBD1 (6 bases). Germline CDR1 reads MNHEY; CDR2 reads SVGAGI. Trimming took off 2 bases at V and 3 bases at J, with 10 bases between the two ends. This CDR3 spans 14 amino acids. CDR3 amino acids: CASSYGAGDTEAFF. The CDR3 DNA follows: TGTGCCAGCAGTTACGGGGCAGGGGACACTGAAGCTTTCTTT.

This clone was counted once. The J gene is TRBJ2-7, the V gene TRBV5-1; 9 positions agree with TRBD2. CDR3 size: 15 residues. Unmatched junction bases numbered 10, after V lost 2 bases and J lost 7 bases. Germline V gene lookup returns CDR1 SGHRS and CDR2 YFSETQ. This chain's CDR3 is CASSFRGAGGHEQYF. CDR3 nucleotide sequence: TGCGCCAGCAGCTTCCGCGGGGCGGGGGGGCATGAGCAGTACTTC.

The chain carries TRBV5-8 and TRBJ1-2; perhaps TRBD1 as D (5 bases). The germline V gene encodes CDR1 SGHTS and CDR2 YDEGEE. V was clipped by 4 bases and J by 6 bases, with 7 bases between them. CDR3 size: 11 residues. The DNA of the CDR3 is TGTGCCAGCAGCCTCAGGGATGGCTACACCTTC. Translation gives CASSLRDGYTF.

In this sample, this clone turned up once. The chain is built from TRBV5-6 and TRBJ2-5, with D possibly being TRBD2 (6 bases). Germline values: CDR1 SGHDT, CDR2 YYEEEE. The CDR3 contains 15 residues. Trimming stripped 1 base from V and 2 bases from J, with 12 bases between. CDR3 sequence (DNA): TGTGCCAGCAGCTTGCGAATCGGGACTCAAGAGACCCAGTACTTC. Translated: CASSLRIGTQETQYF. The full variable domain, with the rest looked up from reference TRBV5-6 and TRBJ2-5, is DAGVTQSPTHLIKTRGQQVTLRCSPKSGHDTVSWYQQALGQGPQFIFQYYEEEERQRGNFPDRFSGHQFPNYSSELNVNALLLGDSALYLCASSLRIGTQETQYFGPGTRLLVL.

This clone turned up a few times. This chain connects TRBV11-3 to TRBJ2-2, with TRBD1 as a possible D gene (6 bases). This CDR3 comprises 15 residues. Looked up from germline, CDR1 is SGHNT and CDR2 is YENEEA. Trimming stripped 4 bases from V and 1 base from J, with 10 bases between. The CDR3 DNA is TGTGCCAGCAGCTCATCGGACAGGAACACCGGGGAGCTGTTTTTT. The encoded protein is CASSSSDRNTGELFF.

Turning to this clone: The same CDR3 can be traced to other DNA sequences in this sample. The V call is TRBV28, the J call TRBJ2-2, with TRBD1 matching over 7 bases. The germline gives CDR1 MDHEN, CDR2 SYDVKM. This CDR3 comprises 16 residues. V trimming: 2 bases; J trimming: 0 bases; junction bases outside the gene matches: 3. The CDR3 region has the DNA TGTGCCAGCAGTTTACTCGGGACAGCGAACACCGGGGAGCTGTTTTTT. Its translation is CASSLLGTANTGELFF.

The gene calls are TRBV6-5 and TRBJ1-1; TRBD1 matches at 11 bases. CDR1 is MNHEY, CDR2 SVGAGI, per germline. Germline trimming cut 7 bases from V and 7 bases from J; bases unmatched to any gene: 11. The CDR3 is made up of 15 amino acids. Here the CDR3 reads CASKAGQGAPGEAFF. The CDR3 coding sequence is TGTGCCAGCAAGGCCGGACAGGGGGCGCCTGGTGAAGCTTTCTTT.

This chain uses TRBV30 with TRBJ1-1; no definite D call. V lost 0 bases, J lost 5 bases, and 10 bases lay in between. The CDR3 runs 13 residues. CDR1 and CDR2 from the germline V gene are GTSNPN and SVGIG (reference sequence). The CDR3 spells CAWSVEEYTEAFF. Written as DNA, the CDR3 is TGTGCCTGGAGTGTTGAGGAGTATACTGAAGCTTTCTTT.

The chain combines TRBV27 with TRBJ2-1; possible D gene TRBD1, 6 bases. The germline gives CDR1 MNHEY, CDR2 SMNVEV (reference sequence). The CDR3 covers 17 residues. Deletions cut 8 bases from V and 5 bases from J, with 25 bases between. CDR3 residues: CASSPLLTGQQHNEQFF. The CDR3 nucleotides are TGTGCCAGCTCGCCTCTTTTAACCGGACAGCAACACAATGAGCAGTTCTTC.

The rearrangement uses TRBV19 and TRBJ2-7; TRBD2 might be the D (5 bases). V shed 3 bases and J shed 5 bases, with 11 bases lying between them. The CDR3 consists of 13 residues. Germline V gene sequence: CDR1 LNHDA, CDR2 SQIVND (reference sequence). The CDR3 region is CASSIKIGDEQYF. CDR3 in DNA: TGTGCCAGTAGTATTAAGATCGGGGACGAGCAGTACTTC.

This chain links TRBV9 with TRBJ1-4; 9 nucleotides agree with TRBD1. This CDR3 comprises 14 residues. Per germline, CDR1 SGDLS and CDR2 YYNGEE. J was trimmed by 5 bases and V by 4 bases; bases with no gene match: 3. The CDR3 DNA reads TGTGCCAGCAGCCGACAGGGGGGGAATGAAAAACTGTTTTTT. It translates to CASSRQGGNEKLFF.

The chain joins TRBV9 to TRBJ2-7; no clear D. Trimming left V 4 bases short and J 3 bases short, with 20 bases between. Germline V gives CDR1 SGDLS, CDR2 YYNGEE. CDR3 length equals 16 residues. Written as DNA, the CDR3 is TGTGCCAGCAGCCCCCATGACCGGGTTAGGATCTACGAGCAGTACTTC. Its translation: CASSPHDRVRIYEQYF.

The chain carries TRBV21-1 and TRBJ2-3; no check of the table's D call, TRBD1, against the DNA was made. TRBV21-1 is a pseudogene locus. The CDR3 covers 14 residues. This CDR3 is CATHGRGEADTQYF. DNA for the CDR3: TGTGCCACTCACGGCAGGGGCGAGGCAGATACGCAGTATTTT.

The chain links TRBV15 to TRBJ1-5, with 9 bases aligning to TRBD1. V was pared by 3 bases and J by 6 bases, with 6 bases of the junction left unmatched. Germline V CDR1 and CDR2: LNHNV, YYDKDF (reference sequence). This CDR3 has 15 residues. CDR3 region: CATSRPGQGIQPQHF. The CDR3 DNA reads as TGTGCCACCAGCAGGCCGGGACAGGGCATTCAGCCCCAGCATTTT. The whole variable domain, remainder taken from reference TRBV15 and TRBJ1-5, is DAMVIQNPRYQVTQFGKPVTLSCSQTLNHNVMYWYQQKSSQAPKLLFHYYDKDFNNEADTPDNFQSRRPNTSFCFLDIRSPGLGDTAMYLCATSRPGQGIQPQHFGDGTRLSIL.